The 2 T cell receptor beta chains below were found in one sample sequenced in a study of read filtering for tumor transcriptome and immune sequencing. Molecular barcoded adaptors covering alpha/delta and beta/gamma chains were used on roughly 370 ng RNA. TCRdb passed the reads through MiXCR, listing each CDR3 protein once. The sample carries approximately 25,000 distinct CDR3 sequences, approximately 14% recorded once. The sample comprised a population of CD138-negative cells sorted from bone marrow. Receptor source: a donor aged 40 or older with multiple myeloma.

This clonotype was seen repeatedly, ten times or more. The chain recombines TRBV29-1 with TRBJ1-5; TRBD1 is a possible D gene (6 bases). Trimming removed 6 bases at V and 2 bases at J, with 11 bases between. This CDR3 is 13 amino acids long. Germline values: CDR1 SQVTM, CDR2 ANQGSEA. This CDR3 reads CSVGGMGNQPQHF. DNA for the CDR3: TGCAGCGTAGGGGGGATGGGCAATCAGCCCCAGCATTTT.

As regards this clonotype: One end of the junction is discordant with germline, which a read error may explain. The chain links TRBV14 to TRBJ1-4; D is unresolved. Per germline, CDR1 SGHDN and CDR2 FVKESK. The CDR3 covers 13 residues. CDR3 in DNA: TGTGCCCGCAGCAAATACCGCTCCGGGGTACTGTTCTTT. The encoded protein is CARSKYRSGVLFF.